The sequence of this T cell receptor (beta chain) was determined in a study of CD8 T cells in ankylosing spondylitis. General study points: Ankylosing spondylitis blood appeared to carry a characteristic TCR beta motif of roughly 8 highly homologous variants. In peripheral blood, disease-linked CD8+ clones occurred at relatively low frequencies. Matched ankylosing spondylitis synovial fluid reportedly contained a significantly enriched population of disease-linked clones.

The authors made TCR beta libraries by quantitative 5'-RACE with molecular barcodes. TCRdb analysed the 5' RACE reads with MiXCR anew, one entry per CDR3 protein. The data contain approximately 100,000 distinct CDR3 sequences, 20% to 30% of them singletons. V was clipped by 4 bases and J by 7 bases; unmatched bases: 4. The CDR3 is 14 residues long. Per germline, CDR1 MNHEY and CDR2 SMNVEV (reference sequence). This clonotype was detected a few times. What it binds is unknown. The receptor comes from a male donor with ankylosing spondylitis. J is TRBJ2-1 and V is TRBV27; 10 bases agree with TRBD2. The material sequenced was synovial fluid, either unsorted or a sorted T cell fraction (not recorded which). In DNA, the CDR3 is TGTGCCAGCAGTTCTCTAGCGGGAGTTAATGAGCAGTTCTTC. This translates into CASSSLAGVNEQFF.